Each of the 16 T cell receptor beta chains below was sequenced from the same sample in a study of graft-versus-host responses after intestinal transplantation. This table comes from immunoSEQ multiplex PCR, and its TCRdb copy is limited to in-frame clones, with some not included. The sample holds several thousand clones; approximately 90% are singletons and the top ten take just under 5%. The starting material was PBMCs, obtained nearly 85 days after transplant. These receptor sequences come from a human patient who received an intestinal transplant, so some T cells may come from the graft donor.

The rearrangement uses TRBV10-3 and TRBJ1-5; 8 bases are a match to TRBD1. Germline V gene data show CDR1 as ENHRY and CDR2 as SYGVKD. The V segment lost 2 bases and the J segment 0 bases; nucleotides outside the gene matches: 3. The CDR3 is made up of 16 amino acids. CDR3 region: CAISEGGQDSNQPQHF. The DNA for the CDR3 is TGTGCCATCAGTGAGGGGGGACAGGATAGCAATCAGCCCCAGCATTTT.

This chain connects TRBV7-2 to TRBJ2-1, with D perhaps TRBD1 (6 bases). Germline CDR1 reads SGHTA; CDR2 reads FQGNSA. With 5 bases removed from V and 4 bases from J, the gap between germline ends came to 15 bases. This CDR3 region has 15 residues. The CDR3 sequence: CASSETPGVYNEQFF. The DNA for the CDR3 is TGTGCCAGCAGCGAGACCCCAGGGGTTTACAATGAGCAGTTCTTC. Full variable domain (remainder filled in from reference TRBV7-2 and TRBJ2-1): GAGVSQSPSNKVTEKGKDVELRCDPISGHTALYWYRQSLGQGLEFLIYFQGNSAPDKSGLPSDRFSAERTGGSVSTLTIQRTQQEDSAVYLCASSETPGVYNEQFFGPGTRLTVL.

CDR3 sequence (DNA): TGTGCCAGCAGTTCCCCTTGGACTAGCGGACCCTACGAGCAGTACGTC. It yields the protein CASSSPWTSGPYEQYV. The chain combines TRBV28 with TRBJ2-7; 10 positions agree with TRBD2. Germline CDR1 reads MDHEN; CDR2 reads SYDVKM. This CDR3 spans 16 amino acids. V lost 4 bases to trimming and J lost 2 bases; unmatched junction nucleotides: 8.

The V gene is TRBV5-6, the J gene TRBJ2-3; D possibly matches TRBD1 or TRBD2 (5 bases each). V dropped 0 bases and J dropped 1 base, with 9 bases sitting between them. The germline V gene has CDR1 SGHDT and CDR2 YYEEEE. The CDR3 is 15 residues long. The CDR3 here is CASSLGGRGTDTQYF. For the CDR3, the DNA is TGTGCCAGCAGCTTGGGGGGGAGAGGCACAGATACGCAGTATTTT.

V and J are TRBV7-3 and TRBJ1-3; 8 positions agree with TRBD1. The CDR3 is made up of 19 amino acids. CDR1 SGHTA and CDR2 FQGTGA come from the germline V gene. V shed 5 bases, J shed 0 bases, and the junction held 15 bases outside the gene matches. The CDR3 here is CASSLPRDRKQNSGNTIYF. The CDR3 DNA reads TGTGCCAGCAGCCTCCCCCGGGACAGGAAACAAAACTCTGGAAACACCATATATTTT.

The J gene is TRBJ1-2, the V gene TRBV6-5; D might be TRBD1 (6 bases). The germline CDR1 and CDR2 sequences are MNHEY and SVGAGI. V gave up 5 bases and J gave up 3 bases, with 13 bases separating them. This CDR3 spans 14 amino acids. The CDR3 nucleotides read TGTGCCAGCAGTGAGACAGGCAGAGACTATGGCTACACCTTC. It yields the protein CASSETGRDYGYTF.

The CDR3 here is CASSRLSGANVLTF. CDR3 nucleotide sequence: TGTGCCAGTAGTAGGTTATCTGGGGCCAACGTCCTGACTTTC. The chain combines TRBV19 with TRBJ2-6, with unresolved D. With 4 bases removed from V and 1 base from J, the gap between germline ends came to 5 bases. Germline-derived CDR1 and CDR2 are LNHDA and SQIVND (reference sequence). The CDR3 length is 14 residues.

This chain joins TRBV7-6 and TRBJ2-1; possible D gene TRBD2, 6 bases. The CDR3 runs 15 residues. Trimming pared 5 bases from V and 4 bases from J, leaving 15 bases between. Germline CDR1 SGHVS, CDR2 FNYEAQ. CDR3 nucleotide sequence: TGTGCCAGCAGCCGCCGGGAGCAACTATACAATGAGCAGTTCTTC. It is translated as CASSRREQLYNEQFF. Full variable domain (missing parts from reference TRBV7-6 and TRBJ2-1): GAGVSQSPRYKVTKRGQDVALRCDPISGHVSLYWYRQALGQGPEFLTYFNYEAQQDKSGLPNDRFSAERPEGSISTLTIQRTEQRDSAMYRCASSRREQLYNEQFFGPGTRLTVL.

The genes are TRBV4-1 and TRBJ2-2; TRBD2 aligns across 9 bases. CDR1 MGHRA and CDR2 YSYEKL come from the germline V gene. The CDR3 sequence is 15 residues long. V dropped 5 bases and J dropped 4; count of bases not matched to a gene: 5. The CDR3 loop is CASSSRLAATGELFF. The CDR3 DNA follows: TGCGCCAGCAGCTCCCGACTAGCGGCCACCGGGGAGCTGTTTTTT.

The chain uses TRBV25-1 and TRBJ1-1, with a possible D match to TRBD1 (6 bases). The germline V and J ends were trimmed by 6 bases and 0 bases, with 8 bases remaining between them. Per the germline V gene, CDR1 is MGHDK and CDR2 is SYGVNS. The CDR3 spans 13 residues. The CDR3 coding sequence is TGTGCCAGCAGGGGACACATGAACACTGAAGCTTTCTTT. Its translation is CASRGHMNTEAFF.

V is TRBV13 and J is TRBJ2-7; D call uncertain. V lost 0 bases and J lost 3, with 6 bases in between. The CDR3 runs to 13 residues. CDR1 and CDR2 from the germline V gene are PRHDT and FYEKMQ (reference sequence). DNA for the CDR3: TGTGCCAGCAGCTTAGGGGCAGACTACGAGCAGTACTTC. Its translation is CASSLGADYEQYF.

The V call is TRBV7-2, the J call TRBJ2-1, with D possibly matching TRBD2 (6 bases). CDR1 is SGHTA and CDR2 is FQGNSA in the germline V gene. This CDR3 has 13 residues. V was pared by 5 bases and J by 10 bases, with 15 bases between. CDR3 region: CASSRPRGGEQFF. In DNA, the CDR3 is TGTGCCAGCAGCCGTCCCCGGGGAGGAGAGCAGTTCTTC.

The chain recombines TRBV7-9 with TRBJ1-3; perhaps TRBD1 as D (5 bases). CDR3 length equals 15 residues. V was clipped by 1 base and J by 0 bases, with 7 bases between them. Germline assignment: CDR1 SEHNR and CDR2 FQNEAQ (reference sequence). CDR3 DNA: TGTGCCAGCAGCTTAGACAGGTTCTCTGGAAACACCATATATTTT. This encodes CASSLDRFSGNTIYF.

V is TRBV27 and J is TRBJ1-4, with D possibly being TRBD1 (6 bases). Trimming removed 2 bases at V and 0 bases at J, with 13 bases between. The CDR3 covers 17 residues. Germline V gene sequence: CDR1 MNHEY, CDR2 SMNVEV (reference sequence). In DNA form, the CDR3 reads TGTGCCAGCAGTTTAGGGGCCAGGGGAGCAACTAATGAAAAACTGTTTTTT. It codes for CASSLGARGATNEKLFF.

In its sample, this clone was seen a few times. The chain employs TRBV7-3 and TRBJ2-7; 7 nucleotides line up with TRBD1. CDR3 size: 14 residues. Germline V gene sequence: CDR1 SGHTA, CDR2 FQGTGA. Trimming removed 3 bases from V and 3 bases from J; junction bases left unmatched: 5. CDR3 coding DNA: TGTGCCAGCAGCTTCAGGGACAGATACTACGAGCAGTACTTC. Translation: CASSFRDRYYEQYF.

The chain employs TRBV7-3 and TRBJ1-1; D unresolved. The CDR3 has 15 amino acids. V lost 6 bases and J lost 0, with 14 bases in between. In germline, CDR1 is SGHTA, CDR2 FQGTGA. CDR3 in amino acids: CASSPSGRMNTEAFF. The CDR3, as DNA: TGTGCCAGCAGTCCATCGGGCCGAATGAACACTGAAGCTTTCTTT.